The clone carrying this T cell receptor (beta chain) was counted many times. Its specificity is unknown. The data stem from a study of OX40 agonist ivuxolimab in advanced cancers. The study's findings and limits: Individuals who were partial responders at 0.1-3.0 mg/kg had clonal expansion that ranked among the lowest.

This CDR3 has 13 residues. With 2 bases removed from V and 5 bases from J, the gap between germline ends came to 7 bases. CDR1 is MNHEY, CDR2 SMNVEV, per germline (reference sequence). Method: immunoSEQ multiplex PCR; TCRdb's copy keeps in-frame clones and lacks some. The data hold some 80,000 clones, with around 93% observed a single time. The input for sequencing was CD4+ or CD8+ T cells sorted from blood, taken in a trial of the OX40 agonist ivuxolimab. V and J are TRBV27 and TRBJ2-1, with D uncertain. The source is an adult with an advanced solid tumor such as melanoma, head and neck, liver or kidney cancer. CDR3 in amino acids: CASSLSVNNEQFF. The DNA for the CDR3 is TGTGCCAGCAGTTTAAGCGTAAACAATGAGCAGTTCTTC.